Below, 29 T cell receptor beta chains from the same sample are listed, as sequenced in a study of control samples from healthy donors and cancer patients. Produced via immunoSEQ multiplex PCR; TCRdb's table is partial and in-frame only. This sample has about 130,000 clones, with about 90% found just once. The sample consisted of PBMCs. These receptors came from a middle-aged man with head and neck cancer.

The V gene is TRBV7-9, the J gene TRBJ2-1, with a tentative D call TRBD2 (6 bases). CDR1 SEHNR and CDR2 FQNEAQ come from the germline V gene (reference sequence). V was pared by 4 bases and J by 8 bases, with 21 bases between. The CDR3 is made up of 16 amino acids. The CDR3 here is CASSSRLGRERDEQFF. In DNA, the CDR3 is TGTGCCAGCAGCTCCCGTTTGGGACGGGAGAGGGATGAGCAGTTCTTC.

V and J are TRBV3-1 (or the pseudogene TRBV3-2) and TRBJ1-2, with 8 bases matching TRBD1. CDR3 size: 15 residues. Germline-derived CDR1 and CDR2 are LGHDT and YNNKEL (reference sequence). V lost 1 base, J lost 4 bases, and 5 bases stayed unmatched. The CDR3 nucleotides are TGTGCCAGCAGCCAAGGACAGGGGCCGCTCTATGGCTACACCTTC. The encoded protein is CASSQGQGPLYGYTF.

This chain uses TRBV24-1 with TRBJ2-3; TRBD2 agrees at 8 bases. The CDR3 extends over 15 amino acids. CDR1 is KGHDR, CDR2 SFDVKD, per germline. With V trimmed by 5 bases and J by 4 bases, 7 bases remained unmatched. The CDR3 spells CATSAGGGTSDTQYF. CDR3 coding DNA: TGTGCCACCAGTGCTGGCGGGGGGACCTCAGATACGCAGTATTTT.

The gene calls are TRBV7-9 and TRBJ2-1; 8 bases agree with TRBD2. With V trimmed by 1 base and J by 4 bases, 3 bases remained unmatched. Germline CDR1 and CDR2: SEHNR and FQNEAQ (reference sequence). CDR3 size: 15 residues. CDR3 nucleotides: TGTGCCAGCAGCTTAGGAGCGGGGGCTTACAATGAGCAGTTCTTC. This codes for CASSLGAGAYNEQFF.

The chain has TRBV3-1 (or the pseudogene TRBV3-2) and TRBJ1-1; no clear D gene. Germline loops: CDR1 LGHDT, CDR2 YNNKEL (reference sequence). The CDR3 has 14 amino acids. V lost 0 bases to trimming and J lost 4 bases, with 9 bases between them. The CDR3 DNA sequence: TGTGCCAGCAGCCAAGATATGGGTGGCACTGAAGCTTTCTTT. It specifies CASSQDMGGTEAFF.

The chain is built from TRBV19 and TRBJ1-5; perhaps TRBD1 as D (6 bases). The CDR3 runs 16 residues. V gave up 1 base and J gave up 8 bases, with 18 bases separating them. From germline, CDR1 is LNHDA and CDR2 SQIVND (reference sequence). Here the CDR3 reads CASSIVLRGPREPQHF. As DNA, the CDR3 is TGTGCCAGTAGTATAGTCCTCAGGGGCCCCCGGGAGCCCCAGCATTTT.

V is TRBV28 and J is TRBJ2-7; 7 nucleotides agree with TRBD1. Unmatched junction bases numbered 3, after V lost 2 bases and J lost 5 bases. The CDR3 runs 13 residues. In germline, CDR1 is MDHEN, CDR2 SYDVKM. The CDR3: CASSLDRDNEQYF. CDR3 sequence (DNA): TGTGCCAGCAGTTTAGACAGGGACAACGAGCAGTACTTC.

The chain carries TRBV29-1 and TRBJ1-5; TRBD1 matches 7 bases. The V gene's germline CDR1 is SQVTM and CDR2 ANQGSEA. The CDR3 sequence is 14 residues long. The junction had 7 bases not matched to a gene; V was cut back by 1 base and J by 7 bases. In DNA form, the CDR3 reads TGCAGCGTTGAAGTACAGGGGCCCTGGCAGCCCCAGCATTTT. Translation gives CSVEVQGPWQPQHF.

The chain is built from TRBV7-9 and TRBJ1-3, with D maybe TRBD1 (5 bases). Trimming removed 2 bases at V and 8 bases at J, with 10 bases between. The CDR3 sequence is 13 residues long. The V gene's germline CDR1 is SEHNR and CDR2 FQNEAQ (reference sequence). The CDR3 sequence: CASSLRREDTIYF. In DNA form, the CDR3 reads TGTGCCAGCAGCTTACGCAGGGAAGACACCATATATTTT.

The chain couples TRBV4-1 to TRBJ1-4; D is undetermined. CDR1 is MGHRA, CDR2 YSYEKL, per germline. This CDR3 has 18 residues. V lost 0 bases and J 0 bases, leaving 14 bases between the germline ends. The DNA for the CDR3 is TGCGCCAGCAGCCAAGATATCATATCCTCCGCAACTAATGAAAAACTGTTTTTT. Translating it yields CASSQDIISSATNEKLFF.

The chain carries TRBV29-1 and TRBJ2-4; 7 bases are a match to TRBD1. The trim removed 7 bases at V and 3 bases at J, leaving 9 bases unmatched. The germline V gene has CDR1 SQVTM and CDR2 ANQGSEA. This CDR3 contains 14 residues. CDR3 DNA: TGCAGCGCTCAGACAGGGTTCGGCAAAAACATTCAGTACTTC. This translates into CSAQTGFGKNIQYF.

The rearrangement uses TRBV9 and TRBJ2-2; TRBD1 might be the D (5 bases). The CDR3 is 17 amino acids. V dropped 5 bases and J dropped 0 bases, with 17 bases sitting between them. Germline CDR1 is SGDLS and CDR2 is YYNGEE. As DNA, the CDR3 is TGTGCCAGCAGTAGGGGTACCCCAGGTGCGAACACCGGGGAGCTGTTTTTT. Protein: CASSRGTPGANTGELFF.

The J gene is TRBJ1-4, the V gene TRBV28; no clear D. Germline V gene data show CDR1 as MDHEN and CDR2 as SYDVKM. CDR3 size: 16 residues. Trimming shortened V by 2 bases and J by 0 bases, and 10 bases separated the two germline ends. The CDR3 reads CASSLIGRSTNEKLFF. In DNA form, the CDR3 reads TGTGCCAGCAGTTTAATCGGCCGCTCAACTAATGAAAAACTGTTTTTT.

V gene TRBV11-3 combines with J gene TRBJ2-1; D call uncertain. V lost 3 bases and J lost 12, with 21 bases in between. The CDR3 has 15 residues. CDR1 and CDR2 (germline): SGHNT, YENEEA. CDR3 sequence: CASSFPLSQAFVQFF. DNA for the CDR3: TGTGCCAGCAGCTTCCCCCTTAGTCAGGCATTCGTGCAGTTCTTC.

The rearrangement uses TRBV14 and TRBJ2-1; 8 bases agree with TRBD2. This CDR3 is built from 13 residues. Unmatched junction bases numbered 3, after V lost 3 bases and J lost 8 bases. Germline V gene sequence: CDR1 SGHDN, CDR2 FVKESK. CDR3 region: CASSQIAGYEQFF. CDR3 in DNA: TGTGCCAGCAGCCAGATAGCGGGGTATGAGCAGTTCTTC.

The chain recombines TRBV20-1 with TRBJ2-1; a weak D match, TRBD2 (5 bases). The CDR3 loop spans 11 amino acids. CDR1 DFQATT and CDR2 SNEGSKA come from the germline V gene (reference sequence). V lost 6 bases and J 4 bases, leaving 7 bases between the germline ends. The CDR3 DNA reads as TGCAGTGCCGGACTTTACAATGAGCAGTTCTTC. Its translation is CSAGLYNEQFF.

This clone was counted a single time. The chain couples TRBV7-2 to TRBJ2-1, with 8 bases identical to TRBD2. Germline CDR1 is SGHTA and CDR2 is FQGNSA. There are 16 residues in the CDR3. V trimming: 1 base; J trimming: 7 bases; junction bases outside the gene matches: 9. CDR3 sequence: CASSLEGTREMNEQFF. CDR3 nucleotides: TGTGCCAGCAGCTTAGAGGGGACTAGAGAGATGAATGAGCAGTTCTTC.

This chain links TRBV6-1 with TRBJ2-3; TRBD2 matches at 8 bases. This CDR3 spans 16 amino acids. The J segment lost 5 bases and the V segment lost 2 bases, leaving 9 bases of the junction unmatched. Germline assignment: CDR1 MNHNS and CDR2 SASEGT. The CDR3 region has the DNA TGTGCCAGCAGTGAAATGATAGCGGGAAAGGTAGATACGCAGTATTTT. It encodes CASSEMIAGKVDTQYF.

The CDR3 DNA reads as TGTGCCAGCAGCTTGGCCGAGCGGGGAGACACAGATACGCAGTATTTT. Translating it yields CASSLAERGDTDTQYF. The chain couples TRBV5-4 to TRBJ2-3; TRBD2 matches 7 bases. CDR3 length: 16 amino acids. V gave up 0 bases and J gave up 2 bases; unmatched junction bases: 6. Germline V gives CDR1 SGHNT, CDR2 YYREEE (reference sequence). Based on the CDR3 plus reference TRBV5-4 and TRBJ2-3, the full variable domain is ETGVTQSPTHLIKTRGQQVTLRCSSQSGHNTVSWYQQALGQGPQFIFQYYREEENGRGNFPPRFSGLQFPNYSSELNVNALELDDSALYLCASSLAERGDTDTQYFGPGTRLTVL.

This sequence joins TRBV9 and TRBJ2-2; D not resolved. The CDR3 length is 13 residues. CDR1 SGDLS and CDR2 YYNGEE come from the germline V gene. Trimming removed 0 bases from V and 3 bases from J, with 3 bases in between. CDR3 sequence: CASSVEDTGELFF. The CDR3 nucleotides read TGTGCCAGCAGCGTAGAAGACACCGGGGAGCTGTTTTTT.

This chain joins TRBV27 and TRBJ1-2; TRBD1 aligns across 11 bases. The CDR3 consists of 17 residues. The germline V gene has CDR1 MNHEY and CDR2 SMNVEV (reference sequence). The ends lost 6 bases at V and 8 bases at J; junction bases unmatched: 17. The CDR3 sequence: CASRWTGGSASTGGYTF. In nucleotides, the CDR3 is TGTGCCAGCAGGTGGACAGGGGGCTCAGCTTCAACCGGAGGCTACACCTTC.

The chain recombines TRBV7-9 with TRBJ2-5; D is unclear. Trimming took off 4 bases at V and 5 bases at J, with 17 bases between the two ends. The CDR3 is 15 amino acids. In germline, CDR1 is SEHNR, CDR2 FQNEAQ (reference sequence). CDR3 amino acids: CASSSDSGWLETQYF. In DNA form, the CDR3 reads TGTGCCAGCAGCTCCGACTCGGGTTGGTTGGAGACCCAGTACTTC.

The chain links TRBV24-1 to TRBJ1-1, with 9 nucleotides matching TRBD1. Trimming cost V 4 bases and J 6 bases; bases outside gene matches: 2. The CDR3 has 13 amino acids. Germline V gene data show CDR1 as KGHDR and CDR2 as SFDVKD. The CDR3, as DNA: TGTGCCACCAGTGAAACAGGGGGCCCTGAAGCTTTCTTT. As protein: CATSETGGPEAFF.

The rearrangement joins TRBV5-1 to TRBJ2-5, with 9 bases matching TRBD1. CDR1 is SGHRS, CDR2 YFSETQ, per germline. The CDR3 has 15 amino acids. Germline trimming cut 0 bases from V and 4 bases from J; bases unmatched to any gene: 4. The CDR3 loop reads CASSLAGTGLETQYF. The CDR3 DNA is TGCGCCAGCAGCTTGGCGGGGACAGGGTTAGAGACCCAGTACTTC.

The CDR3 spells CASSVKGSYEQYF. DNA for the CDR3: TGCGCCAGCAGCGTAAAAGGCTCCTACGAGCAGTACTTC. This chain connects TRBV4-1 to TRBJ2-7, with no clear D. The V end was cut by 5 bases, the J end by 0 bases, with 8 bases between. Germline CDR1 MGHRA, CDR2 YSYEKL. The CDR3 sequence is 13 residues long.

The gene calls are TRBV3-1 (or the pseudogene TRBV3-2) and TRBJ2-5; D is unresolved. CDR1 and CDR2 from the germline V gene are LGHDT and YNNKEL (reference sequence). V lost 1 base to trimming and J lost 4 bases, with 22 bases between them. The CDR3 covers 18 residues. The CDR3 spells CASSQAFFPGQTRETQYF. CDR3 coding DNA: TGTGCCAGCAGCCAAGCCTTCTTTCCGGGCCAGACAAGAGAGACCCAGTACTTC.

In its sample, this clone was seen a few times. This may arise from a read error, as a much more abundant clone is one base away. V usage is TRBV5-4 and J usage is TRBJ1-6; D is perhaps TRBD1 (5 bases). Looked up from germline, CDR1 is SGHNT and CDR2 is YYREEE (reference sequence). The CDR3 has 14 amino acids. Trimming shortened V by 6 bases and J by 9 bases, and 16 bases separated the two germline ends. In nucleotides, the CDR3 is TGTGCCAGCAAATTTCCGGGGGGGGGTTCACCCCTCCACTTT. As protein: CASKFPGGGSPLHF. Full variable domain (missing parts from reference TRBV5-4 and TRBJ1-6): ETGVTQSPTHLIKTRGQQVTLRCSSQSGHNTVSWYQQALGQGPQFIFQYYREEENGRGNFPPRFSGLQFPNYSSELNVNALELDDSALYLCASKFPGGGSPLHFGNGTRLTVT.

The chain is built from TRBV27 and TRBJ1-5, with a weak D call TRBD1 (5 bases). The CDR3 spans 15 residues. Trimming took 6 bases from V and 3 from J, leaving 15 bases between them. Germline assignment: CDR1 MNHEY and CDR2 SMNVEV (reference sequence). The CDR3 nucleotides read TGTGCCAGCAGCTCTAAATCAGGGATCAATCAGCCCCAGCATTTT. It is translated as CASSSKSGINQPQHF.

The chain has TRBV4-1 and TRBJ1-6; D possibly corresponds to TRBD1 (6 bases). V was trimmed by 0 bases and J by 0 bases, leaving 18 bases between them. This CDR3 comprises 20 residues. The germline V gene has CDR1 MGHRA and CDR2 YSYEKL. CDR3 amino acids: CASSQDPAGDFSSYNSPLHF. The CDR3, as DNA: TGCGCCAGCAGCCAAGATCCGGCAGGGGATTTCAGCTCCTATAATTCACCCCTCCACTTT.